This entry is about one T cell receptor beta chain. Its antigen is as yet unknown. CDR1 SGHRS and CDR2 YFSETQ come from the germline V gene. Trimming took 5 bases from V and 2 from J, leaving 11 bases between them. CDR3 length equals 13 residues. This specimen comes from a study of blood T cells in healthy people across ages. Study overall: Using template switching, researchers captured about one barcoded beta molecule for each two T cells.

Study-level results: Getting older went along with TCR beta diversity per million T cells dropping roughly linearly. Naive CD4+ cells and diversity were both higher in long-lived donors than in aged donors. Naive T cell percentage by flow cytometry tracked strongly with beta diversity.

The use of a sample-barcoded 5' primer and a J-beta primer mix characterized a second PCR of about 6 to 12 cycles. TCRdb used MiXCR to reprocess the 5' RACE reads, holding one entry per CDR3 protein. This table holds 600,000 or so distinct CDR3 sequences, 45% to 55% found once. This clonotype was sampled from a man older than 75 in good health. The sample taken for sequencing was blood. This sequence joins TRBV5-1 and TRBJ2-7, with a tentative D call TRBD1 (5 bases). The CDR3 is CASSSRTTYEQYF. The CDR3 DNA sequence: TGCGCCAGCAGTTCGAGGACAACCTACGAGCAGTACTTC.